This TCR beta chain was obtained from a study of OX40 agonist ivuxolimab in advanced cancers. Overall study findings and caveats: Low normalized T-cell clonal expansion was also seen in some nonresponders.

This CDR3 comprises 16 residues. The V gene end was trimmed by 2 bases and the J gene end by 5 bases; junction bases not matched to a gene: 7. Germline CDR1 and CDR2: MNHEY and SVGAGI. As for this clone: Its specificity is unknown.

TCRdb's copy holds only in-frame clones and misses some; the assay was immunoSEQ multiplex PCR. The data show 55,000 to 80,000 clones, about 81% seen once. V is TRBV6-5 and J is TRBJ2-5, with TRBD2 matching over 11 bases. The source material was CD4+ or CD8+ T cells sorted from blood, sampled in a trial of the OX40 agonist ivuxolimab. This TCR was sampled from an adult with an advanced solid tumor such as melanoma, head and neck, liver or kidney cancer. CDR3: CASSYAGTSGRETQYF. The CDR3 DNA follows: TGTGCCAGCAGTTACGCCGGGACTAGCGGTCGGGAGACCCAGTACTTC.